The 10 T cell receptor beta chains presented below share a single source sample, sequenced in a study of T cell changes during pregnancy in multiple sclerosis. Sequencing was performed with immunoSEQ multiplex PCR; in TCRdb, only in-frame clones are kept and a portion is missing. The table lists 70,000 to 95,000 clones, roughly 91% of them singletons. The specimen comprised peripheral blood, sampled after pregnancy. The receptors derive from a female donor in good health, enrolled as a control in a pregnancy study.

Of note for this clone: The same CDR3 also results from other DNA sequences found in this sample. The chain has TRBV11-2 and TRBJ2-1; 12 positions agree with TRBD2. This CDR3 spans 16 amino acids. Trimming took 2 bases from V and 2 from J; bases not matched to a gene: 1. Germline values: CDR1 SGHAT, CDR2 FQNNGV. In nucleotides, the CDR3 is TGTGCCAGCAGCTTAAGGACTAGCGGGACCTACAATGAGCAGTTCTTC. Encoded protein: CASSLRTSGTYNEQFF.

This clone was observed once. The rearrangement uses TRBV21-1 and TRBJ1-5; the D call TRBD1 from the table was never checked on the DNA. TRBV21-1 is reported as a pseudogene. This CDR3 contains 16 residues. CDR3 DNA sequence: TGTGCCAGCAGCAAAGATGGTGAAGGGGGACGGCAGCCCCAGCATTTT. This codes for CASSKDGEGGRQPQHF.

The rearrangement uses TRBV5-6 and TRBJ2-5, with TRBD2 as a possible D gene (6 bases). CDR1 and CDR2 (germline): SGHDT, YYEEEE. This CDR3 is 13 amino acids long. V lost 4 bases to trimming and J lost 5 bases, with 12 bases between them. The CDR3 DNA reads TGTGCCAGCAGCCCGCTTGGGAGGGAGACCCAGTACTTC. This codes for CASSPLGRETQYF.

The chain is built from TRBV9 and TRBJ2-3; 8 bases fit TRBD2. The CDR3 runs 17 residues. Looked up from germline, CDR1 is SGDLS and CDR2 is YYNGEE. V was pared by 1 base and J by 2 bases, with 9 bases of the junction left unmatched. The CDR3 here is CASSVMSGGYHTDTQYF. The CDR3 DNA reads as TGTGCCAGCAGCGTAATGAGCGGGGGCTATCACACAGATACGCAGTATTTT. Drawing the rest from reference TRBV9 and TRBJ2-3, the complete variable domain is DSGVTQTPKHLITATGQRVTLRCSPRSGDLSVYWYQQSLDQGLQFLIQYYNGEERAKGNILERFSAQQFPDLHSELNLSSLELGDSALYFCASSVMSGGYHTDTQYFGPGTRLTVL.

A single count supports this clone. This chain joins TRBV7-8 and TRBJ2-3; D perhaps matches TRBD2 (5 bases). Trimming removed 1 base at V and 4 bases at J, with 18 bases between. The CDR3 loop spans 17 amino acids. Per germline, CDR1 SGHVS and CDR2 FQNEAQ. CDR3 sequence (DNA): TGTGCCAGCAGCTTAGGCCCCGTCGGGAACGTCGCAGATACGCAGTATTTT. Amino acids: CASSLGPVGNVADTQYF.

The chain employs TRBV7-3 and TRBJ2-2, with 11 bases fitting TRBD2. The V gene end was trimmed by 5 bases and the J gene end by 4 bases; junction bases not matched to a gene: 12. CDR1 and CDR2 (germline): SGHTA, FQGTGA. The CDR3 has 18 amino acids. CDR3 DNA: TGTGCCAGCAGCCCCCGGGGTAGCGGGGGGGCAAGCACCGGGGAGCTGTTTTTT. Translation: CASSPRGSGGASTGELFF. The whole variable domain, remainder taken from reference TRBV7-3 and TRBJ2-2, is GAGVSQTPSNKVTEKGKYVELRCDPISGHTALYWYRQSLGQGPEFLIYFQGTGAADDSGLPNDRFFAVRPEGSVSTLKIQRTERGDSAVYLCASSPRGSGGASTGELFFGEGSRLTVL.

The chain links TRBV2 to TRBJ2-6; TRBD2 matches 7 bases. The trim removed 8 bases at V and 1 base at J, leaving 8 bases unmatched. Germline V gives CDR1 SNHLY, CDR2 FYNNEI. The CDR3 extends over 16 amino acids. CDR3 amino acids: CASVMGGRSGANVLTF. The CDR3 DNA sequence: TGTGCCAGCGTCATGGGGGGGAGGTCTGGGGCCAACGTCCTGACTTTC.

The chain combines TRBV5-4 with TRBJ2-7, with 7 bases matching TRBD1. The V gene's germline CDR1 is SGHNT and CDR2 YYREEE (reference sequence). CDR3 length: 13 amino acids. V dropped 4 bases and J dropped 6; count of bases not matched to a gene: 7. The CDR3 DNA is TGTGCCAGCAGCCGAGGACAGGCGCTCGAGCAGTACTTC. It encodes CASSRGQALEQYF.

This chain's CDR3 is CASSSGLAGAKSSYNEQFF. The CDR3 DNA reads as TGTGCCAGCAGCTCCGGACTAGCGGGGGCCAAAAGCTCCTACAATGAGCAGTTCTTC. The chain combines TRBV7-9 with TRBJ2-1; 13 bases map to TRBD2. Germline trimming cut 4 bases from V and 0 bases from J; bases unmatched to any gene: 9. Germline V gene data show CDR1 as SEHNR and CDR2 as FQNEAQ (reference sequence). The CDR3 runs to 19 residues.

The gene calls are TRBV28 and TRBJ2-7; 7 nucleotides match TRBD1. Looked up from germline, CDR1 is MDHEN and CDR2 is SYDVKM. J gave up 2 bases and V 4 bases, and 8 bases lay outside the gene matches. This CDR3 is 15 amino acids long. The CDR3 nucleotides read TGTGCCAGCAGTTCGACGGGACAGCCTCCCTACGAGCAGTACTTC. It translates to CASSSTGQPPYEQYF.